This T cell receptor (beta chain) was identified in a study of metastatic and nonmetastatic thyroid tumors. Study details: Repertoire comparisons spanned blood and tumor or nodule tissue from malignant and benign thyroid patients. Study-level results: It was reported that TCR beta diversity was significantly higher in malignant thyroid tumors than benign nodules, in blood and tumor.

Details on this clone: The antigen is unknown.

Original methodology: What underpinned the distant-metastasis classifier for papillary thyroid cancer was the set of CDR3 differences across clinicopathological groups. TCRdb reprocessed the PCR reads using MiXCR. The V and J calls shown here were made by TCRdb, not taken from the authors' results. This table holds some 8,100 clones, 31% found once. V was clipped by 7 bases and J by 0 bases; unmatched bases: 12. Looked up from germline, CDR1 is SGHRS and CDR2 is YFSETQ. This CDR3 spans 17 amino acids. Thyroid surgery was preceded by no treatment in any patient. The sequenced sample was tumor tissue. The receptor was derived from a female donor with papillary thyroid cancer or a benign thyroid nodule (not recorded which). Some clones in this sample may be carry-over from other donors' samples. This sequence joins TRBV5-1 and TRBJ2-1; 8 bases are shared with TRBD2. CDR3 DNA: TGCGCCAGCTCACCTGGGCTAGCGGGTTTCTCCTACAATGAGCAGTTCTTC. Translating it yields CASSPGLAGFSYNEQFF. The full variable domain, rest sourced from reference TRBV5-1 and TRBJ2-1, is KAGVTQTPRYLIKTRGQQVTLSCSPISGHRSVSWYQQTPGQGLQFLFEYFSETQRNKGNFPGRFSGRQFSNSRSEMNVSTLELGDSALYLCASSPGLAGFSYNEQFFGPGTRLTVL.